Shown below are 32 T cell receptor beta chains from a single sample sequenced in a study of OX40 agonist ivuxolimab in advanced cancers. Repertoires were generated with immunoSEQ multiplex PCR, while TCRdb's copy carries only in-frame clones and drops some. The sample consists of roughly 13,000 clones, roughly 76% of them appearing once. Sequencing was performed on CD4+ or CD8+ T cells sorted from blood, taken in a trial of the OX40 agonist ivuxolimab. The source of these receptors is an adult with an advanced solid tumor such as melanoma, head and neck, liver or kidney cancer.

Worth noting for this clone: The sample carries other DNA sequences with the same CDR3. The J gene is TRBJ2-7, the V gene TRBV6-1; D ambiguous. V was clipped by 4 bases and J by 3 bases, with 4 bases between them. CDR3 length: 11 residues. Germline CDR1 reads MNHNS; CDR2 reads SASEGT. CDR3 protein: CASSAGYEQYF. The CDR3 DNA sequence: TGTGCCAGCAGTGCCGGCTACGAGCAGTACTTC.

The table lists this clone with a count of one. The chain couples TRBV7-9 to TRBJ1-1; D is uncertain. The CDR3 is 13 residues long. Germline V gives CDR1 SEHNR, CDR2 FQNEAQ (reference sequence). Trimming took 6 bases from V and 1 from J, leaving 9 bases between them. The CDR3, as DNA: TGTGCCAGCAGGGGTAAAGCGAACACTGAAGCTTTCTTT. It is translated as CASRGKANTEAFF.

In nucleotides, the CDR3 is TGTGCCAGCAGTGGGGACATAGCCACGTCACCCCTCCACTTT. Its translation is CASSGDIATSPLHF. The V and J genes are TRBV25-1 and TRBJ1-6; possibly TRBD1 for D (6 bases). The CDR3 totals 14 residues. Germline V lookup: CDR1 MGHDK, CDR2 SYGVNS. Between the trimmed V and J ends, which lost 4 bases and 10 bases, there was a span of 14 bases.

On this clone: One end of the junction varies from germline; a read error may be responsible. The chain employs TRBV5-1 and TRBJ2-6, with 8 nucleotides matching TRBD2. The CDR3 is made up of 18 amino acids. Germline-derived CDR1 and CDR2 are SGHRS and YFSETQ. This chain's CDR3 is CASSLPERGKSGANVLAF. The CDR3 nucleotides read TGCGCCAGCAGCTTGCCCGAGCGGGGGAAATCTGGGGCCAACGTCCTGGCTTTC.

The CDR3 nucleotides are TGTGCCAGCAGTGTCCCCCCGGGGTGGACTCTAACTAATGAAAAACTGTTTTTT. It translates to CASSVPPGWTLTNEKLFF. The V gene is TRBV6-1, the J gene TRBJ1-4; D ambiguous. CDR3 size: 18 residues. Germline V gene sequence: CDR1 MNHNS, CDR2 SASEGT. Between the trimmed V and J ends, which lost 4 bases and 1 base, there was a span of 19 bases.

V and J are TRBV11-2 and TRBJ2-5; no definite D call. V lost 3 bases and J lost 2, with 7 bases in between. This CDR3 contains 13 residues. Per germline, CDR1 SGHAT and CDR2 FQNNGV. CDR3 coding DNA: TGTGCCAGCAGCTTTACCGAACAAGAGACCCAGTACTTC. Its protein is CASSFTEQETQYF.

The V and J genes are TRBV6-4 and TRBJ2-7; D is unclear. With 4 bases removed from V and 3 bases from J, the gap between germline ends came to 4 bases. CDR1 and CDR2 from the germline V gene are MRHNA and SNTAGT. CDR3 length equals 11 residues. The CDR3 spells CASSAGYEQYF. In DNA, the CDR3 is TGTGCCAGCAGTGCCGGCTACGAGCAGTACTTC.

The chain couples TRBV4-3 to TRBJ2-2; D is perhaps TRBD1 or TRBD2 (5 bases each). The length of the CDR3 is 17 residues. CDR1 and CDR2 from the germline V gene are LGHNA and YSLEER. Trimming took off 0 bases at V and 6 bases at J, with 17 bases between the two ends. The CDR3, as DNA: TGCGCCAGCAGCCAAGACTTTGCGGAACTAGGGGCCGGGGAGCTGTTTTTT. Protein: CASSQDFAELGAGELFF.

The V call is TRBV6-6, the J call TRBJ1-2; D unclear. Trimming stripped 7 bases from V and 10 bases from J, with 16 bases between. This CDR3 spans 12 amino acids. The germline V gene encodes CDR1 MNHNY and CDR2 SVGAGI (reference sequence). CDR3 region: CASTAGALDYTF. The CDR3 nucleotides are TGTGCCAGCACCGCGGGTGCGTTGGACTACACCTTC.

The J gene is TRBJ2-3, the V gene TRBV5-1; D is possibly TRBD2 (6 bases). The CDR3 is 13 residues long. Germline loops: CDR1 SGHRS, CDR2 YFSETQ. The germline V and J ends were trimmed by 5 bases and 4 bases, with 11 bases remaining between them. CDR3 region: CASREGVPDTQYF. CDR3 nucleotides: TGCGCCAGCAGGGAGGGTGTCCCAGATACGCAGTATTTT.

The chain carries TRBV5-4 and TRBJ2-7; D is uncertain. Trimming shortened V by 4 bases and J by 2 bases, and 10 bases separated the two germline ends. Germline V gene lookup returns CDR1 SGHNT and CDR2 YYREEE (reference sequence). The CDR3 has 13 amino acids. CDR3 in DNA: TGTGCCAGCAGCCTAACGGACCCCTACGAGCAGTACTTC. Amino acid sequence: CASSLTDPYEQYF. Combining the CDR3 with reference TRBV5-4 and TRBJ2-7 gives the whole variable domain ETGVTQSPTHLIKTRGQQVTLRCSSQSGHNTVSWYQQALGQGPQFIFQYYREEENGRGNFPPRFSGLQFPNYSSELNVNALELDDSALYLCASSLTDPYEQYFGPGTRLTVT.

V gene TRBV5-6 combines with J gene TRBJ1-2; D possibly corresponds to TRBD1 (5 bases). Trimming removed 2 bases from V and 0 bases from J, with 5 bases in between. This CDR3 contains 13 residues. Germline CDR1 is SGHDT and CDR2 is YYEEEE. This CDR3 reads CASSLGANYGYTF. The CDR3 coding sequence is TGTGCCAGCAGCTTAGGGGCTAACTATGGCTACACCTTC.

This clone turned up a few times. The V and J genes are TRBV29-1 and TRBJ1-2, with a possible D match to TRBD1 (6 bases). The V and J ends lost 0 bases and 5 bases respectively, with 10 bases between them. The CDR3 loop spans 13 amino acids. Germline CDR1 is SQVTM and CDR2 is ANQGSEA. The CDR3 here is CSVEDRGFYGYTF. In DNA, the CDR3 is TGCAGCGTTGAAGACAGGGGTTTTTATGGCTACACCTTC.

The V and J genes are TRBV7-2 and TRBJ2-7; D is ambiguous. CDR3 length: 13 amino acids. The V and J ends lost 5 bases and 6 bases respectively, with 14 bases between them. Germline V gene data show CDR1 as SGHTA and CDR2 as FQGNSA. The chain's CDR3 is CASSHLPGSEQYF. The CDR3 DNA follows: TGTGCCAGCAGCCACCTACCAGGCTCCGAGCAGTACTTC.

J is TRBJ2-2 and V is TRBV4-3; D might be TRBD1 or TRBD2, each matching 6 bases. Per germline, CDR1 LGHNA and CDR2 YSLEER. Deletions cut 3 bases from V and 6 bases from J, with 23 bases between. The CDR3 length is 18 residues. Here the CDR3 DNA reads TGCGCCAGCAGCCAGGAGGGGGTGTCAGTCGGGCGGTCCGGGGAGCTGTTTTTT. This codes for CASSQEGVSVGRSGELFF.

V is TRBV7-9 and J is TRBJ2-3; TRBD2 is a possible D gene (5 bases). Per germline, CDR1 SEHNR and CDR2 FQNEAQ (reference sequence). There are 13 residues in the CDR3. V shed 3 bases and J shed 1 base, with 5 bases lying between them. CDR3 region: CASSFGGTDTQYF. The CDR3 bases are TGTGCCAGCAGCTTCGGGGGCACAGATACGCAGTATTTT.

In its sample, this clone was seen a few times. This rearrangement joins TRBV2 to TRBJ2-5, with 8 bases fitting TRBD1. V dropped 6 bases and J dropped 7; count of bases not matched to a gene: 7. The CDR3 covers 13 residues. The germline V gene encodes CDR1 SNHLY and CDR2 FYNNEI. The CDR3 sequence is CASSAGGLVTQYF. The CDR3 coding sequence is TGTGCCAGCAGCGCAGGGGGCTTGGTGACCCAGTACTTC.

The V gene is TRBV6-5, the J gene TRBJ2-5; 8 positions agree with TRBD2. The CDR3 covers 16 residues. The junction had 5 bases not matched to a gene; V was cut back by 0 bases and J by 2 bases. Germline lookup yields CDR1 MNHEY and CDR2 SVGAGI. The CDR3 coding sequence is TGTGCCAGCAGTTACTCGGTTAGCGGGGAGCAAGAGACCCAGTACTTC. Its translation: CASSYSVSGEQETQYF.

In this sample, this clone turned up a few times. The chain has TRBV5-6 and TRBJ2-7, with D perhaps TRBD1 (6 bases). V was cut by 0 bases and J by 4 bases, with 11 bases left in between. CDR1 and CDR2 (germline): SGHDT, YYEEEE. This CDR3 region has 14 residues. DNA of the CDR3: TGTGCCAGCAGCTTGGCCAACAGGGTGTACGAGCAGTACTTC. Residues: CASSLANRVYEQYF. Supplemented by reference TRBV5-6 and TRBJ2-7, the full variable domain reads DAGVTQSPTHLIKTRGQQVTLRCSPKSGHDTVSWYQQALGQGPQFIFQYYEEEERQRGNFPDRFSGHQFPNYSSELNVNALLLGDSALYLCASSLANRVYEQYFGPGTRLTVT.

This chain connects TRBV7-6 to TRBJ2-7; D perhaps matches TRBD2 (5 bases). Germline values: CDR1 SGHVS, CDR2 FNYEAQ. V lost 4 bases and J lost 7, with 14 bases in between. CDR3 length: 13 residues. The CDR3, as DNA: TGTGCCAGCAGCTCAAACCTAGCTCGGGAGCAGTACTTC. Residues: CASSSNLAREQYF.

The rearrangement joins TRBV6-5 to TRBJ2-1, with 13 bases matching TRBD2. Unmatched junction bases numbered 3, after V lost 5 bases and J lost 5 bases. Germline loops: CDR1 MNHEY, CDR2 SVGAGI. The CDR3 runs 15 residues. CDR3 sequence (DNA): TGTGCCAGCAGTATCACTAGCGGGGGGGACAATGAGCAGTTCTTC. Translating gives CASSITSGGDNEQFF.

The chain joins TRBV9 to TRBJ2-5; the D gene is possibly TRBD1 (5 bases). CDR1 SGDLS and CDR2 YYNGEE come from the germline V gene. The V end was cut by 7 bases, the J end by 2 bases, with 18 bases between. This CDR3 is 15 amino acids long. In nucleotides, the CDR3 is TGTGCCAGCTCTCTGGGGCCCGACGATCAAGAGACCCAGTACTTC. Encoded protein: CASSLGPDDQETQYF.

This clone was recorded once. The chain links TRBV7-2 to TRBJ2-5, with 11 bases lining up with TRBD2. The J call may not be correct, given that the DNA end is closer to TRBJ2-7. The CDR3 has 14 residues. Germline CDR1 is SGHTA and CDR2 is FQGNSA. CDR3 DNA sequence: TGTGCCAGCAGCTATAGCGGGGGGGCGTACGAGCAGTACTTC. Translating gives CASSYSGGAYEQYF.

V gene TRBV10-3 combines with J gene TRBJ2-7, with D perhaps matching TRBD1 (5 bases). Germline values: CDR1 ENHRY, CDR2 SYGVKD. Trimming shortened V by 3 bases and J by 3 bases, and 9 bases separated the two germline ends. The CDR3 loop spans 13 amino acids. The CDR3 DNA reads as TGTGCCATCAGTGACAGGGCAAACTACGAGCAGTACTTC. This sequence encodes CAISDRANYEQYF.

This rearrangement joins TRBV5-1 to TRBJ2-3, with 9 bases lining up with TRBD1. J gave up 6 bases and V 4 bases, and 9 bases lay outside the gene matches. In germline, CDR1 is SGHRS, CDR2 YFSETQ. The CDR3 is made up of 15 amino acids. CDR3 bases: TGCGCCAGCAGCCCGGACAGGGGTAATTGGGATACGCAGTATTTT. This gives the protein CASSPDRGNWDTQYF.

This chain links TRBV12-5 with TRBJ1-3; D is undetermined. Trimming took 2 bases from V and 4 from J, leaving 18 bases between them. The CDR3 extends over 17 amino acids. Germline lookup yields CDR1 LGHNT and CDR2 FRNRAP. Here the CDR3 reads CASGLYVSTLTGNTIYF. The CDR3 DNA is TGTGCTAGTGGTTTGTACGTCTCTACCCTTACAGGAAACACCATATATTTT.

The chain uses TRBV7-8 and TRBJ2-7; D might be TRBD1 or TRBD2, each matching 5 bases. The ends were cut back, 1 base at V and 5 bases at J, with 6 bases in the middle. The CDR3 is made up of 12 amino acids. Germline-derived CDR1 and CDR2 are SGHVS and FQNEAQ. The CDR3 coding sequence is TGTGCCAGCAGCTTAGGGGACCACGAGCAGTACTTC. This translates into CASSLGDHEQYF.

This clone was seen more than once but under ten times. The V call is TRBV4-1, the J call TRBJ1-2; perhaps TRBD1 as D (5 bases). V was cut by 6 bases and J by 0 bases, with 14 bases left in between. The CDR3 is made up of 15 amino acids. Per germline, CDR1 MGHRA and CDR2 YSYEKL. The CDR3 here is CASSPRGVPNYGYTF. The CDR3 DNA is TGCGCCAGCAGTCCGCGGGGGGTGCCTAACTATGGCTACACCTTC.

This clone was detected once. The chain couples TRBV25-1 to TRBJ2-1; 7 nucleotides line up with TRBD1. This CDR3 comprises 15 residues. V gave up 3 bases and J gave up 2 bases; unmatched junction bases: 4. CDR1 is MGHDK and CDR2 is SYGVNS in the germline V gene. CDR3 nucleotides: TGTGCCAGCAGTGATACAGGGGCGACCTACAATGAGCAGTTCTTC. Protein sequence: CASSDTGATYNEQFF.

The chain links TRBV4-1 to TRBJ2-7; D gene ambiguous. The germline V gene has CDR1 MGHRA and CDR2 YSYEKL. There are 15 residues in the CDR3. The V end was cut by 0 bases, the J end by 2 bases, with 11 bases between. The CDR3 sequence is CASSQDFRSTYEQYF. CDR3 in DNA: TGCGCCAGCAGCCAAGATTTTCGATCCACCTACGAGCAGTACTTC.

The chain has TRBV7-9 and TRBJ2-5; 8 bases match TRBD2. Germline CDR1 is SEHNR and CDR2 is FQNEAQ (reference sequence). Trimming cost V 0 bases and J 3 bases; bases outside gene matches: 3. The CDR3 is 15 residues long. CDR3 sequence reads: CASSLAKAGEETQYF. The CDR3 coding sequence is TGTGCCAGCAGCTTAGCGAAAGCGGGGGAAGAGACCCAGTACTTC.

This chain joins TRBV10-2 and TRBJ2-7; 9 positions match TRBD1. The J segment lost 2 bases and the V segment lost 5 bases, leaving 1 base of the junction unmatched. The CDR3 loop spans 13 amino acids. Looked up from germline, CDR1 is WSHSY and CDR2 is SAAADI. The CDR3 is CASSRQGAYEQYF. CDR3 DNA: TGCGCCAGCAGTAGACAGGGGGCCTACGAGCAGTACTTC.